This T cell receptor (beta chain) is from a study of blood T cells in healthy people across ages. Whole-study findings and limits: Across the age range, TCR beta diversity per million T cells fell in a roughly linear way.

For this clonotype: The antigen is undetermined.

The V gene's germline CDR1 is MDHEN and CDR2 SYDVKM. This CDR3 is built from 16 residues. J was trimmed by 8 bases and V by 3 bases; bases with no gene match: 10. A second PCR of about 6 to 11 cycles used a sample-barcoded 5' primer and a J-beta primer mix. MiXCR, run by TCRdb on the 5' RACE reads, gives a single entry per CDR3 protein. The repertoire holds roughly 2 million distinct CDR3 sequences, with 49% as singletons. This rearrangement joins TRBV28 to TRBJ1-2; 12 bases match TRBD1. The receptor comes from a woman in her thirties or forties in good health. The specimen was blood. The CDR3 nucleotides are TGTGCCAGCAGTTTGTTCTCCGGGACAGGGGGCTGGGGCTACACCTTC. Its protein product is CASSLFSGTGGWGYTF.